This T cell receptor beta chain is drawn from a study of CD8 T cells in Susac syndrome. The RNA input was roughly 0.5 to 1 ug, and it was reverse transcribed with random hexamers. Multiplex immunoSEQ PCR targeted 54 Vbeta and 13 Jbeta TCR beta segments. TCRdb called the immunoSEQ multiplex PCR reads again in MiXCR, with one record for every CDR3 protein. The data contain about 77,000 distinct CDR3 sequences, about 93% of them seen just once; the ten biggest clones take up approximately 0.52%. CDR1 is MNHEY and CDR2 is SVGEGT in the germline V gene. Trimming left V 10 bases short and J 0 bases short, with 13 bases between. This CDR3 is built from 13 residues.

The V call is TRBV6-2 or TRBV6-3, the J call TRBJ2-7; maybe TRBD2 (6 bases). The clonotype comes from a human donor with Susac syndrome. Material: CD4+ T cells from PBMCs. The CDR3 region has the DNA TGTGCCACCCAACAGGACTACTCCTACGAGCAGTACTTC. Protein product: CATQQDYSYEQYF.